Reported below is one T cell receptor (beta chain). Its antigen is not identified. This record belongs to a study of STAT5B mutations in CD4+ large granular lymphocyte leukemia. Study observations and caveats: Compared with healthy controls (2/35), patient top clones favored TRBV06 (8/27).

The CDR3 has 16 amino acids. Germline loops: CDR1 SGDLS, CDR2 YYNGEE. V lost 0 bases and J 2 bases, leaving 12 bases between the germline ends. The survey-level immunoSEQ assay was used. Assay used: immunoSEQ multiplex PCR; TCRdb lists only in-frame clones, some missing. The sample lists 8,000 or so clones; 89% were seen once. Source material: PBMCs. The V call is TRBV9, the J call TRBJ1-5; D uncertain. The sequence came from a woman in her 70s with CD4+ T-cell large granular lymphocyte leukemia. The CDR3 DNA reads TGTGCCAGCAGCGTAGGACCCGTGAGTGGCAATCAGCCCCAGCATTTT. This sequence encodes CASSVGPVSGNQPQHF.